This T cell receptor beta chain derives from a study of response to subunit inactivated influenza vaccine. TCRdb re-analysed the RT-PCR reads in MiXCR, keeping a single row per CDR3 protein. The sample lists about 830,000 distinct CDR3 sequences; around 20% were seen once. The study's findings and limits: Each seasonal influenza vaccination recruits few new T cells, the authors suggested.

A few counts support this clonotype. The target antigen is unknown. The TCR comes from a man aged 50-60 years who received an inactivated influenza vaccine. The sequences come from PBMCs from blood, collected around 5 days after vaccination.

The CDR3 sequence: CSANQWNTEAFF. In DNA form, the CDR3 reads TGCAGTGCTAATCAGTGGAACACTGAAGCTTTCTTT. The chain has TRBV20-1 and TRBJ1-1; D uncertain. This CDR3 is 12 amino acids long. V gave up 4 bases and J gave up 1 base, with 7 bases separating them. Germline CDR1 is DFQATT and CDR2 is SNEGSKA (reference sequence).